The following is a TCR beta chain sequence with its context. This sample is drawn from a study of blood T cell repertoires in COVID-19. Study-wide background: Sites across the United States, Italy and Spain contributed samples from acute and convalescent COVID-19.

V lost 7 bases and J lost 3, with 9 bases in between. The CDR3 is made up of 12 amino acids. Authors' data handling: Scientists estimated how many nucleated cells there were by amplifying reference gene primers. This table comes from immunoSEQ multiplex PCR, and its TCRdb copy is limited to in-frame clones, with some not included. That table supplies the V and J calls and clone size; D and trimming were determined from the DNA. The top ten hold around 3% of the sample, which has 110,000 to 150,000 clones, approximately 85% seen once. Specimen: peripheral blood. The TCR comes from a man aged 45-60 years with acute or convalescent COVID-19. The V call is TRBV12-3 or TRBV12-4, the J call TRBJ2-5, with D unclear. CDR3 bases: TGTGCCAGCACCCTGGCCGAAGAGACCCAGTACTTC. Protein product: CASTLAEETQYF.